The source of this T cell receptor beta chain is a study of beta chain features in type 1 diabetes. Study-wide points: Among patients with Type 1 diabetes, TCRB CDR3s were moderately but significantly shorter in every one of the four CD4+ subsets.

All of the isolated RNA was reverse transcribed, so expressed TCRB transcripts were sequenced. Only in-frame clones appear in the TCRdb table, and some are missing; sequencing was by immunoSEQ multiplex PCR. The sample gives 100,000 to 150,000 clones, approximately 10% of which show up once; roughly 0.75% is in the top ten. This clone was seen more than once but under ten times. Its matching antigen is unknown. The ends were cut back, 1 base at V and 2 bases at J, with 12 bases in the middle. Germline V CDR1 and CDR2: SGHRS, YFSETQ. The CDR3 extends over 16 amino acids. Each of the CD4+ naive, central memory, regulatory and stem cell-like memory populations was sorted via CD45RO/CCR7/CD25/CD127/CD95/CD27. The authors obtained over 98% purity in all sorted populations.

The receptor was derived from a man aged 25 to 40 with type 1 diabetes. Material: central memory CD4+ T cells from blood. The V gene is TRBV5-1, the J gene TRBJ2-2, with a tentative D call TRBD2 (6 bases). The CDR3 sequence is CASSLWKGLNTGELFF. CDR3 nucleotide sequence: TGCGCCAGCAGCTTGTGGAAGGGACTCAACACCGGGGAGCTGTTTTTT.